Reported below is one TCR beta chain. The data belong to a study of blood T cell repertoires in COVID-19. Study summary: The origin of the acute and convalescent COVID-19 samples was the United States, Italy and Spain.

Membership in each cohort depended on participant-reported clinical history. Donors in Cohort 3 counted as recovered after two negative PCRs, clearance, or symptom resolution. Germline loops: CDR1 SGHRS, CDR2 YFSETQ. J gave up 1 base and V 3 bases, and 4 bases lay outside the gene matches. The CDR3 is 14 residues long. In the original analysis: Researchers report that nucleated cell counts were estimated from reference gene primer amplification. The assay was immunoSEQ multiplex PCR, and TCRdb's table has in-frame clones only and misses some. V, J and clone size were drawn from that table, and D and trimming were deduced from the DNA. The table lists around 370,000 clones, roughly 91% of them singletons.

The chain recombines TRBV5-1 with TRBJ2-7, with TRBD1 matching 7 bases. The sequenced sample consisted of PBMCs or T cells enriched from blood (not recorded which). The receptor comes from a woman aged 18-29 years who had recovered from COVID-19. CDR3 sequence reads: CASSSQTGSYEQYF. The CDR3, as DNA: TGCGCCAGCAGCTCCCAGACAGGGTCCTACGAGCAGTACTTC.